The 10 T cell receptor beta chains below all came from one sample that was sequenced in a study of CD8+ T cells in alopecia areata. Once RNA had been extracted, it was reverse transcribed into cDNA to act as the sequencing template. Profiled with immunoSEQ multiplex PCR; TCRdb holds only in-frame clones, not every one. The sample records about 300,000 clones, roughly 60% being singletons. Described treatment: oral pan-JAK inhibitor, 5-10 mg twice daily. The material was CD4+ T cells sorted from blood, obtained at week 24, from a patient treated with tofacitinib. Receptor source: a human donor with alopecia areata.

The rearrangement uses TRBV6-5 and TRBJ2-1; 12 bases align to TRBD2. The junction had 7 bases not matched to a gene; V was cut back by 5 bases and J by 8 bases. This CDR3 spans 15 amino acids. CDR1 MNHEY and CDR2 SVGAGI come from the germline V gene. CDR3 region: CASSDWASGGDEQFF. CDR3 nucleotides: TGTGCCAGCAGTGACTGGGCTAGCGGGGGGGATGAGCAGTTCTTC.

V gene TRBV10-3 combines with J gene TRBJ1-6; the match to TRBD1 covers 10 bases. Trimming removed 11 bases from V and 9 bases from J; junction bases left unmatched: 4. The germline gives CDR1 ENHRY, CDR2 SYGVKD. The length of the CDR3 is 12 residues. The CDR3 nucleotides are TGTGCCGGCGGGACAGGGGCTTCACCCCTCCACTTT. Translating it yields CAGGTGASPLHF.

This clone was detected once. The chain has TRBV18 and TRBJ1-2; D remains ambiguous. The germline V gene has CDR1 KGHSH and CDR2 LQKENI. V dropped 1 base and J dropped 5 bases, with 11 bases sitting between them. CDR3 length: 14 amino acids. CDR3 sequence: CASSPQQDVYGYTF. In DNA, the CDR3 is TGTGCCAGCTCACCACAGCAGGATGTATATGGCTACACCTTC.

This clone was counted between two and nine times. This rearrangement joins TRBV4-2 to TRBJ1-4, with D uncertain. The CDR3 sequence is 14 residues long. CDR1 and CDR2 from the germline V gene are LGHNA and YNFKEQ. V was shortened by 4 bases and J by 5 bases, with 11 bases between the two germline ends. The CDR3 here is CASSLKTANEKLFF. The CDR3 bases are TGTGCCAGCAGCCTAAAGACGGCGAATGAAAAACTGTTTTTT.

This rearrangement joins TRBV7-2 to TRBJ2-5, with 13 bases fitting TRBD2. The V gene end was trimmed by 4 bases and the J gene end by 4 bases; junction bases not matched to a gene: 3. This CDR3 has 15 residues. Germline V gives CDR1 SGHTA, CDR2 FQGNSA. The CDR3 coding sequence is TGTGCCAGCAGCTCGAGACTAGCGGGGGGAGAGACCCAGTACTTC. Translation gives CASSSRLAGGETQYF.

The chain carries TRBV4-1 and TRBJ1-2; 7 positions match TRBD1. V was pared by 0 bases and J by 4 bases, with 8 bases of the junction left unmatched. Germline CDR1 MGHRA, CDR2 YSYEKL. CDR3 length equals 16 residues. DNA of the CDR3: TGCGCCAGCAGCCAAGATTGGGAGACAGGGCCCTATGGCTACACCTTC. Amino acid sequence: CASSQDWETGPYGYTF.

The chain carries TRBV29-1 and TRBJ2-1; the match to TRBD2 covers 7 bases. The CDR3 is 13 residues long. Germline V gene lookup returns CDR1 SQVTM and CDR2 ANQGSEA. V shed 4 bases and J 5 bases; nucleotides not matched to a gene: 5. In DNA form, the CDR3 reads TGCAGCGTTGCTCCGACTAGCAACAATGAGCAGTTCTTC. Protein sequence: CSVAPTSNNEQFF.

The genes are TRBV5-1 and TRBJ1-2; no clear D. CDR1 and CDR2 from the germline V gene are SGHRS and YFSETQ. Between the trimmed V and J ends, which lost 4 bases and 2 bases, there was a span of 6 bases. The length of the CDR3 is 12 residues. This CDR3 reads CASSVANYGYTF. The CDR3 DNA sequence: TGCGCCAGCAGCGTAGCAAACTATGGCTACACCTTC.

The rearrangement joins TRBV4-2 to TRBJ2-1; D tentatively fits TRBD1 or TRBD2 (6 bases each). V gave up 0 bases and J gave up 6 bases, with 9 bases separating them. Per germline, CDR1 LGHNA and CDR2 YNFKEQ. The CDR3 covers 14 residues. CDR3 nucleotides: TGTGCCAGCAGCCAAGATAGGGGGGTCAATGAGCAGTTCTTC. Translated, it gives CASSQDRGVNEQFF.

The chain combines TRBV19 with TRBJ2-2, with 11 bases identical to TRBD1. The trim removed 7 bases at V and 4 bases at J, leaving 2 bases unmatched. This CDR3 region has 14 residues. Germline CDR1 reads LNHDA; CDR2 reads SQIVND (reference sequence). The CDR3: CASTGTGGTGELFF. In DNA form, the CDR3 reads TGTGCCAGTACCGGGACAGGGGGCACCGGGGAGCTGTTTTTT. Combining the CDR3 with reference TRBV19 and TRBJ2-2 gives the whole variable domain DGGITQSPKYLFRKEGQNVTLSCEQNLNHDAMYWYRQDPGQGLRLIYYSQIVNDFQKGDIAEGYSVSREKKESFPLTVTSAQKNPTAFYLCASTGTGGTGELFFGEGSRLTVL.